These T cell receptor beta chains were read from a single sample in a study of cytotoxic CD8 clonotypes in ibrutinib-treated CLL. Sequencing used immunoSEQ multiplex PCR; TCRdb keeps in-frame clones, though not all of them. The sample holds approximately 140,000 clones, 85% to 95% seen once. Sequenced here: PBMCs, sampled after 12 months of ibrutinib treatment. The receptors were sampled from a human donor with chronic lymphocytic leukemia. The CDR3 runs from the conserved cysteine through the conserved F or W. The D gene is left open where the match is weak. Only part of the rows carry a size: once, few, many, or a class if the clone is expanded.

d_call | j_call | clone_size | v_call | cdr3_nt | cdr3_aa
TRBD2 | TRBJ2-1 | once | TRBV19 | TGTGCCAGTAGTATGAGTCGAGCGGGATTCGATGAGCAGTTCTTC | CASSMSRAGFDEQFF
NA | TRBJ2-7 | NA | TRBV6-6 | TGTGCCAGCAGCAACGACAGGTACGATCCCTACGAGCAGTACTTC | CASSNDRYDPYEQYF
NA | TRBJ1-1 | NA | TRBV7-2 | TGTGCCAGCAGCCGAAACATGAACACTGAAGCTTTCTTT | CASSRNMNTEAFF
NA | TRBJ2-7 | NA | TRBV5-1 | TGCGCCAGCAGCCAGGATGTTCTAGCCTACGAGCAGTACTTC | CASSQDVLAYEQYF
TRBD1 | TRBJ2-1 | NA | TRBV7-2 | TGTGCCAGCAGCTTAGGGGTGGACAGGTACAATGAGCAGTTCTTC | CASSLGVDRYNEQFF
NA | TRBJ2-7 | NA | TRBV28 | TGTGCCAGCAGTCCCCAGGTGGCCCGGGCATACGAGCAGTACTTC | CASSPQVARAYEQYF
TRBD1 | TRBJ1-1 | NA | TRBV6-6 | TGTGCCAGCAGTCCCGAGACAGGGATGAACACTGAAGCTTTCTTT | CASSPETGMNTEAFF
NA | TRBJ1-5 | NA | TRBV19 | TGTGCCAGTAGCCAATACAGGGATAGCAATCAGCCCCAGCATTTT | CASSQYRDSNQPQHF
TRBD2 | TRBJ2-5 | NA | TRBV28 | TGTGCCAGCAGTCTTAGCGGGAGGGGGGAGACCCAGTACTTC | CASSLSGRGETQYF
NA | TRBJ1-1 | NA | TRBV2 | TGTGCCAGCAATGCAGAGATGAACACTGAAGCTTTCTTT | CASNAEMNTEAFF
TRBD2 | TRBJ2-7 | once | TRBV27 | TGTGCCAGCAGTTTAGGGACTAGGATCCACGAGCAGTACTTC | CASSLGTRIHEQYF
NA | TRBJ2-3 | NA | TRBV11-3 | TGTGCCAGCAGCTTAGAGGAGGGGGATACGCAGTATTTT | CASSLEEGDTQYF
NA | TRBJ2-3 | NA | TRBV6-6 | TGTGCCAGCAGTGGGAAGGGACATGAGGTAGATACGCAGTATTTT | CASSGKGHEVDTQYF
TRBD1 | TRBJ1-1 | once | TRBV19 | TGTGCCAGTAGTTTCGGACAGGTCCTAGTTACTGAAGCTTTCTTT | CASSFGQVLVTEAFF
TRBD2 | TRBJ2-1 | NA | TRBV9 | TGTGCCAGCAGCACCCTCCTAGCGGGAGGTGGCAATGAGCAGTTCTTC | CASSTLLAGGGNEQFF
NA | TRBJ1-1 | NA | TRBV7-7 | TGTGCTAGCAGCGCCCGGGCCGACACTGAAGCTTTCTTT | CASSARADTEAFF
TRBD2 | TRBJ2-3 | NA | TRBV7-9 | TGTGCCAGCAGCTTTGGCGGGAGGGTAGATACGCAGTATTTT | CASSFGGRVDTQYF
NA | TRBJ1-2 | NA | TRBV28 | TGTGCCAGCAGTTTAACCCTCACCGGGGGTTATGGCTACACCTTC | CASSLTLTGGYGYTF
NA | TRBJ2-4 | NA | TRBV14 | TGTGCCAGCAGCCTAACGGACAGATACTTAGCCAAAAACATTCAGTACTTC | CASSLTDRYLAKNIQYF
NA | TRBJ2-1 | once | TRBV18 | TGTGCCAGCTCACACTACCGGGAAAAGGGCAATGAGCAGTTCTTC | CASSHYREKGNEQFF
NA | TRBJ2-3 | NA | TRBV23-1 | TGCGCCAGCAGGCACAAAACTACCGATACGCAGTATTTT | CASRHKTTDTQYF
NA | TRBJ2-7 | NA | TRBV6-5 | TGTGCCAGCAGTCCCTCTCAGGGGTTGTACGAGCAGTACTTC | CASSPSQGLYEQYF
NA | TRBJ1-1 | NA | TRBV4-2 | TGTGCCAGCAGCCAAGGTCCGGGGGGGAACACTGAAGCTTTCTTT | CASSQGPGGNTEAFF
TRBD1 | TRBJ2-3 | NA | TRBV10-1 | TGCGCCAGCAGCCCAGGGGGCTCAGGCACAGATACGCAGTATTTT | CASSPGGSGTDTQYF
NA | TRBJ2-7 | NA | TRBV25-1 | TGTGCCAGCAGTAGGGGGGCCCTTGGGTACGAGCAGTACTTC | CASSRGALGYEQYF
NA | TRBJ1-1 | NA | TRBV5-1 | TGCGCCAGCAGCCCCCTGGCCCCCATGAACACTGAAGCTTTCTTT | CASSPLAPMNTEAFF
NA | TRBJ1-5 | NA | TRBV19 | TGTGCCAGTAGTACGTCGGTCCGTCAGCCCCAGCATTTT | CASSTSVRQPQHF
TRBD1 | TRBJ2-2 | NA | TRBV2 | TGTGCCAGCAGTGAACAGGGGGCCGGGGAGCTGTTTTTT | CASSEQGAGELFF
NA | TRBJ1-1 | few | TRBV7-9 | TGTGCCACCTCAGGAGAGGGGCATGGTTACACTGAAGCTTTCTTT | CATSGEGHGYTEAFF